The rows below give T cell receptor beta chains drawn from one sample of a study of T-cell reconstitution after alpha-beta-depleted transplantation in children. TCRdb re-called the PCR reads with MiXCR, one entry per CDR3 protein. The sample includes about a million distinct CDR3 sequences, about 29% seen only once; the top ten take 28%. Sequencing used PBMCs, mostly from graft donor cells, obtained 360 days after TCRalphabeta/CD19-depleted stem cell transplant. Receptor source: a boy under three years old who had a stem cell transplant for SCID, so the T cells may come from the graft donor. The conserved cysteine and the conserved F or W are not part of the CDR3 here.

v_call,cdr3_aa
TRBV20-1,SARPGQEGEKLF
TRBV10-2,ASSAGSTEVYNEQF
TRBV4-1,ASSQGVLKGNQPQH
TRBV28,ASSFHGLSSSYNEQF
TRBV11-2,ASSGRTRNSPLH
TRBV20-1,SARASGGRSYNEQF
TRBV12-3/TRBV12-4,ASSQGYTQY
TRBV5-4,ASSLHEESSEAF
TRBV7-2,ASSYRTSGPSSYNEQF
TRBV5-1,ASSLEGGATQPQH
TRBV15,ATSGDLYEQY
TRBV11-1,ASSGAWDRGQTDTQY
TRBV29-1,SVEAGISSYNEQF
TRBV3-1,ASSSITGGRGLNYGYT
TRBV7-8,ASSLKGAIWNEQF
TRBV10-3,AIRGLGGARDTQY
TRBV27,ASSPTGVRSNQPQH
TRBV28,ASTIWTGGENTEAF
TRBV10-3,AISERDRGSSYEQY
TRBV7-2,ASSLDSSVRGYT
TRBV5-1,ASSFNGSPTGELF
TRBV12-3/TRBV12-4,ASSFPDQNTEAF
TRBV28,ASSFWYTGELF
TRBV28,ASSLSRLAGATL
TRBV5-1,ASSLAGAWTDTQY
TRBV7-2,ASTSTSSWRNTEAF
TRBV7-6,ASSWGSVYNEQF
TRBV25-1,ASSDAGAGNTIY
TRBV5-1,ASSPQLAGGRTGELF
TRBV6-2/TRBV6-3,ASSPKRTGRDQPQH
TRBV6-1,ASSPDRGMGAF
TRBV18,ASSPLNEYQETQY
TRBV6-5,ASSYGLGTEAF
TRBV20-1,SARDRRHYYEQY
TRBV12-3/TRBV12-4,ASSLSKPGQGAGETQY
TRBV29-1,SVGRKLTSGGSWKTQY
TRBV7-8,ASSPHPGAYEQY
TRBV10-3,AISGTGGRGTDTQY
TRBV11-2,ASSLDRWGARETQY